The 8 T cell receptor beta chains listed next were all sequenced from one sample in a study of blood T cell repertoires in COVID-19. Generated by immunoSEQ multiplex PCR, the TCRdb table keeps only in-frame clones and is missing some. The profile shows roughly 18,000 clones, more than 85% of them singletons. Sequences were obtained from peripheral blood. These receptor sequences come from a man between 65 and 85 years old with acute or convalescent COVID-19.

The V gene is TRBV4-3, the J gene TRBJ1-2, with 7 nucleotides matching TRBD1. V trimming: 2 bases; J trimming: 3 bases; junction bases outside the gene matches: 3. The CDR3 is 14 residues long. Germline V lookup: CDR1 LGHNA, CDR2 YSLEER. Here the CDR3 reads CASSQNTGDYGYTF. CDR3 DNA sequence: TGCGCCAGCAGCCAAAACACAGGGGACTATGGCTACACCTTC.

This chain connects TRBV6-5 to TRBJ1-4; D is unresolved. The CDR3 runs to 15 residues. The V and J ends lost 4 bases and 0 bases respectively, with 9 bases between them. The germline V gene has CDR1 MNHEY and CDR2 SVGAGI. CDR3 DNA: TGTGCCAGCAGTTCCTACTCAACAACTAATGAAAAACTGTTTTTT. Translating gives CASSSYSTTNEKLFF.

The chain employs TRBV5-1 and TRBJ2-1, with TRBD2 matching over 8 bases. This CDR3 has 15 amino acids. Germline assignment: CDR1 SGHRS and CDR2 YFSETQ. The junction had 4 bases not matched to a gene; V was cut back by 1 base and J by 4 bases. The CDR3 reads CASSLTSGFYNEQFF. The CDR3 DNA reads as TGCGCCAGCAGCTTGACTAGCGGATTTTACAATGAGCAGTTCTTC.

The chain recombines TRBV5-1 with TRBJ2-3; D ambiguous. The CDR3 extends over 14 amino acids. The ends were cut back, 6 bases at V and 3 bases at J, with 14 bases in the middle. Per the germline V gene, CDR1 is SGHRS and CDR2 is YFSETQ. CDR3 sequence (DNA): TGCGCCAGCAATGAAGCTACCTCAACAGATACGCAGTATTTT. Protein: CASNEATSTDTQYF.

This rearrangement joins TRBV18 to TRBJ2-3; D gene uncertain. The germline gives CDR1 KGHSH, CDR2 LQKENI. V lost 3 bases, J lost 0 bases, and 7 bases lay in between. This CDR3 has 14 residues. This CDR3 is CASSPPLSTDTQYF. The CDR3 DNA reads TGTGCCAGCTCACCCCCCCTGAGCACAGATACGCAGTATTTT.

This clone was picked up a small number of times. The gene calls are TRBV7-2 and TRBJ2-7; 7 bases are a match to TRBD1. Germline V gives CDR1 SGHTA, CDR2 FQGNSA. V was pared by 3 bases and J by 2 bases, with 7 bases of the junction left unmatched. There are 15 residues in the CDR3. The CDR3 sequence is CASSLNWDSAYEQYF. CDR3 coding DNA: TGTGCCAGCAGCTTGAACTGGGACAGCGCCTACGAGCAGTACTTC.

The V call is TRBV5-4, the J call TRBJ1-1; 8 positions agree with TRBD1. Trimming at V came to 3 bases and at J to 5 bases, leaving 6 bases not matched to a gene. Germline assignment: CDR1 SGHNT and CDR2 YYREEE (reference sequence). The CDR3 runs to 14 residues. The CDR3 nucleotides are TGTGCCAGCAGCTCCTCCAGGGGGCAGACTGAAGCTTTCTTT. Translation gives CASSSSRGQTEAFF.

The chain uses TRBV11-1 and TRBJ2-2, with D tentatively TRBD1 (6 bases). The ends were cut back, 1 base at V and 3 bases at J, with 9 bases in the middle. The CDR3 is made up of 15 amino acids. Germline CDR1 reads SGHAT; CDR2 reads FQDESV (reference sequence). The CDR3 spells CASSLEGVDTGELFF. The CDR3 region has the DNA TGTGCCAGCAGCTTAGAGGGGGTAGACACCGGGGAGCTGTTTTTT. The full variable domain, in which reference TRBV11-1 and TRBJ2-2 provide the parts outside the CDR3, is EAEVAQSPRYKITEKSQAVAFWCDPISGHATLYWYRQILGQGPELLVQFQDESVVDDSQLPKDRFSAERLKGVDSTLKIQPAELGDSAMYLCASSLEGVDTGELFFGEGSRLTVL.